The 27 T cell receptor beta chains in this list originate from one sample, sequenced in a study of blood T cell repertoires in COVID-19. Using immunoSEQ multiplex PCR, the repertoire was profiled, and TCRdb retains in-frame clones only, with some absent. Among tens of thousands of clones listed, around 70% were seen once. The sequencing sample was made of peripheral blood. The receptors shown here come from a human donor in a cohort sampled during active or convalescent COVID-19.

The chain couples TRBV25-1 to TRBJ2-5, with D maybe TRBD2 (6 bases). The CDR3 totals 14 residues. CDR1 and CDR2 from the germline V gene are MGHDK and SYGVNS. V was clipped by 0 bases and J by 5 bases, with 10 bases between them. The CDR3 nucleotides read TGTGCCAGCAGTGAATATCTACGGGAGGAGACCCAGTACTTC. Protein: CASSEYLREETQYF.

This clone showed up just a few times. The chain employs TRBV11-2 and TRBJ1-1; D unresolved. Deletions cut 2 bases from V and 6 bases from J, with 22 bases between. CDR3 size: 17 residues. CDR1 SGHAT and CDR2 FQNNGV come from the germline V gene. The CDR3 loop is CASSLSPPGISAAEAFF. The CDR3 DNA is TGTGCCAGCAGCTTAAGCCCGCCGGGAATTAGCGCAGCTGAAGCTTTCTTT.

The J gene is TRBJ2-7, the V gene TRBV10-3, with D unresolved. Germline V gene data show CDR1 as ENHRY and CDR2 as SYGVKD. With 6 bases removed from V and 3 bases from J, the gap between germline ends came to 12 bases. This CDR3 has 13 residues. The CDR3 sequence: CAIREPGRYEQYF. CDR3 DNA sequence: TGTGCCATCAGGGAACCGGGTCGCTACGAGCAGTACTTC.

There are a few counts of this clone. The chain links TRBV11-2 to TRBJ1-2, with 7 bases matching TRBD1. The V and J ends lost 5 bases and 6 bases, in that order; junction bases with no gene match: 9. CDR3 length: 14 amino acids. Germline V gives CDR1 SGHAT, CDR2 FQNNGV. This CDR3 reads CASSSRQGRDGYTF. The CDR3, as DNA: TGTGCCAGCAGCAGCAGACAGGGCAGGGATGGCTACACCTTC.

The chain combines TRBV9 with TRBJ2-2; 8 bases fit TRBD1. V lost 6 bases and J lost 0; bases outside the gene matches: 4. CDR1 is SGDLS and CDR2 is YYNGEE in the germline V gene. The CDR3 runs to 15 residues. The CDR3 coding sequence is TGTGCCAGCACCGGGGACAGGTCGAACACCGGGGAGCTGTTTTTT. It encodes CASTGDRSNTGELFF.

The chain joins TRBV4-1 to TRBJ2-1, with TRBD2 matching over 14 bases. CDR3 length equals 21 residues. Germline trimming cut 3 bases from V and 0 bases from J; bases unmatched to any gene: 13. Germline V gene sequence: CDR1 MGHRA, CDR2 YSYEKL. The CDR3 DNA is TGCGCCAGCAGCCAGCTCGCGCCAGGACTAGCGGGAGGCAGCTCCTACAATGAGCAGTTCTTC. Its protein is CASSQLAPGLAGGSSYNEQFF.

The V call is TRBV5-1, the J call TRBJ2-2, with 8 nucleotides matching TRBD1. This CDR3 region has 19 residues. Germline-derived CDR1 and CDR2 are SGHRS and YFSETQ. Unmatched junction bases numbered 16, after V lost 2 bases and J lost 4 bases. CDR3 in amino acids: CASSLGRPGTGWGTGELFF. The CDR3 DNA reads TGCGCCAGCAGCTTAGGAAGGCCCGGGACAGGCTGGGGCACCGGGGAGCTGTTTTTT.

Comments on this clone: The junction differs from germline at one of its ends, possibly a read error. CDR3: CPSRRGGETQYF. CDR3 coding DNA: TGTCCCAGCAGACGGGGGGGGGAGACCCAGTACTTC. J is TRBJ2-5 and V is TRBV12-3 or TRBV12-4; TRBD2 matches at 8 bases. CDR3 length: 12 residues.

CDR3 coding DNA: TGTGCCAGCAGCTTCCTAGCGGGGGTGGCAGATACGCAGTATTTT. This translates into CASSFLAGVADTQYF. This rearrangement joins TRBV13 to TRBJ2-3; 10 positions agree with TRBD2. The CDR3 sequence is 15 residues long. Germline V CDR1 and CDR2: PRHDT, FYEKMQ (reference sequence). The V segment lost 3 bases and the J segment 4 bases; nucleotides outside the gene matches: 4.

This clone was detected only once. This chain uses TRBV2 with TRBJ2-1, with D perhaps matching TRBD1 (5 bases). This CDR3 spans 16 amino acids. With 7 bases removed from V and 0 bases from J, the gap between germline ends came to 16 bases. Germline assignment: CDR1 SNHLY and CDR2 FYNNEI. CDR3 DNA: TGTGCCAGCATTAAGGGCAGGGCAAGCTCCTACAATGAGCAGTTCTTC. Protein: CASIKGRASSYNEQFF.

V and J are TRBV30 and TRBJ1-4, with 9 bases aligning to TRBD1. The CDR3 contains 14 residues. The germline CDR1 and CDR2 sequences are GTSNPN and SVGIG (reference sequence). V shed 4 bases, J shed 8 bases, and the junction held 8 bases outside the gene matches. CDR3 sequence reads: CAWTTGTGPEKLFF. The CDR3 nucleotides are TGTGCCTGGACGACCGGGACAGGGCCCGAAAAACTGTTTTTT.

In DNA form, the CDR3 reads TGTGCCAGCAGCCAAGAAGACAGAGGAAACACCATATATTTT. Residues: CASSQEDRGNTIYF. The V gene is TRBV3-1 (or the pseudogene TRBV3-2), the J gene TRBJ1-3, with TRBD1 as a possible D gene (5 bases). V was shortened by 0 bases and J by 4 bases, with 7 bases between the two germline ends. The CDR3 is 14 amino acids. Germline loops: CDR1 LGHDT, CDR2 YNNKEL (reference sequence).

Here the CDR3 DNA reads TGTGCCAGCAGCCTCCATACAGGGGTAAGGGACACTGAAGCTTTCTTT. This encodes CASSLHTGVRDTEAFF. The chain employs TRBV14 and TRBJ1-1; 7 nucleotides agree with TRBD1. This CDR3 comprises 16 residues. Trimming cost V 4 bases and J 3 bases; bases outside gene matches: 11. In germline, CDR1 is SGHDN, CDR2 FVKESK.

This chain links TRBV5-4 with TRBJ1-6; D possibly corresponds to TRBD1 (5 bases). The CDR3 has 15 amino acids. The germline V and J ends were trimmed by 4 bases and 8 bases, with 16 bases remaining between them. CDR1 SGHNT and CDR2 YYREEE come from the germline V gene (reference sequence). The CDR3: CASSPQVGSDSPLHF. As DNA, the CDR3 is TGTGCCAGCAGCCCACAGGTAGGGTCGGATTCACCCCTCCACTTT. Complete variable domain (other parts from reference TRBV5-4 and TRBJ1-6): ETGVTQSPTHLIKTRGQQVTLRCSSQSGHNTVSWYQQALGQGPQFIFQYYREEENGRGNFPPRFSGLQFPNYSSELNVNALELDDSALYLCASSPQVGSDSPLHFGNGTRLTVT.

The chain's CDR3 is CASSLGRAYSGNTIYF. CDR3 nucleotide sequence: TGTGCCAGCAGTTTAGGTAGAGCTTACTCTGGAAACACCATATATTTT. The rearrangement links TRBV28 to TRBJ1-3; unclear D gene. Germline V gene sequence: CDR1 MDHEN, CDR2 SYDVKM. The CDR3 is 16 amino acids. Trimming removed 2 bases at V and 0 bases at J, with 11 bases between.

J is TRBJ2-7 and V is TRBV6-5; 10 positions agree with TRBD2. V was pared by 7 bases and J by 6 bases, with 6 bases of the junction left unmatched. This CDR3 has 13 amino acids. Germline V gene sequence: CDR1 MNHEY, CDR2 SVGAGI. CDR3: CASTLGLAFEQYV. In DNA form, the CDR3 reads TGTGCCAGCACCCTGGGACTAGCGTTCGAGCAGTACGTC.

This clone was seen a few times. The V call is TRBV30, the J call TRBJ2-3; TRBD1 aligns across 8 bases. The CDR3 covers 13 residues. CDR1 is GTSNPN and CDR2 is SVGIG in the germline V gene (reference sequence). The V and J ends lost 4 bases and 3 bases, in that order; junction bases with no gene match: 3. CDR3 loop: CAWTGGRTDTQYF. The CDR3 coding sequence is TGTGCCTGGACAGGGGGCAGGACAGATACGCAGTATTTT.

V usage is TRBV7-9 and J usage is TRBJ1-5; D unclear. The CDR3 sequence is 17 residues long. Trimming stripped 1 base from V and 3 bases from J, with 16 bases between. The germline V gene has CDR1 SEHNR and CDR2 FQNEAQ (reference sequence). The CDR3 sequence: CASSLDSLSGFNQPQHF. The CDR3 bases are TGTGCCAGCAGCTTAGACAGCCTCTCAGGATTCAATCAGCCCCAGCATTTT.

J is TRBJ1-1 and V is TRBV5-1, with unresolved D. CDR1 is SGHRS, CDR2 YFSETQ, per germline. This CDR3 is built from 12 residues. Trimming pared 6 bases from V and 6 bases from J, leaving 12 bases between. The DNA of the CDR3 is TGCGCCAGCAAGGGCCCGGGGTCTGAAGCTTTCTTT. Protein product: CASKGPGSEAFF.

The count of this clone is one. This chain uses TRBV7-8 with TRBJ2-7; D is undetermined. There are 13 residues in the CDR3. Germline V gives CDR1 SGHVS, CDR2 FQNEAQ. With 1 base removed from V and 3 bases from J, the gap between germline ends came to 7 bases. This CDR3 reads CASSLVPGYEQYF. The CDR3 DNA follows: TGTGCCAGCAGCTTAGTTCCCGGCTACGAGCAGTACTTC.

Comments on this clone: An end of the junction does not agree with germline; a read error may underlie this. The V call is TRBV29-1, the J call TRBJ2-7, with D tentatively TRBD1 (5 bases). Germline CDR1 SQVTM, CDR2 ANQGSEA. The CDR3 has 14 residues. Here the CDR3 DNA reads TGCAGCGTTGAAGAGAAAAAGGACACCTCCCAAGTACGTTTC. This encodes CSVEEKKDTSQVRF.

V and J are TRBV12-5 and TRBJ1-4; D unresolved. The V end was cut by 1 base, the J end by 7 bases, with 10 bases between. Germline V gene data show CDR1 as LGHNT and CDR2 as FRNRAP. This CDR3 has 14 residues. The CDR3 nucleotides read TGTGCTAGTGGTTTGGAGAGGGTCGGTGAAAAACTGTTTTTT. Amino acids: CASGLERVGEKLFF.

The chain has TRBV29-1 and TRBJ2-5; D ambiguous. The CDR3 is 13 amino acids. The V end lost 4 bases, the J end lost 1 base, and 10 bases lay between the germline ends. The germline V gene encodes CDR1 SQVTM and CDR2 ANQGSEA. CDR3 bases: TGCAGCGTTGCGGAGCGATCCCAAGAGACCCAGTACTTC. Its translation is CSVAERSQETQYF.

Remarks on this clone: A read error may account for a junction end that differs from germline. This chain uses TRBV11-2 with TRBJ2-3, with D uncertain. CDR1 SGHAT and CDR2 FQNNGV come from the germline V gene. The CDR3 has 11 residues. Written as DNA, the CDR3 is TGTGCCAGCAGCTCCGGTCCTAGAATGGATTTT. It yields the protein CASSSGPRMDF.

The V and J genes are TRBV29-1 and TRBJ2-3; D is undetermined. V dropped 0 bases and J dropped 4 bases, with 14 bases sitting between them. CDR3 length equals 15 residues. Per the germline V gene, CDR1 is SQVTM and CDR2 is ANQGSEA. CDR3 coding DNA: TGCAGCGTTGAAGATCCCGACCAGCGATCAGATACGCAGTATTTT. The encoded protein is CSVEDPDQRSDTQYF.

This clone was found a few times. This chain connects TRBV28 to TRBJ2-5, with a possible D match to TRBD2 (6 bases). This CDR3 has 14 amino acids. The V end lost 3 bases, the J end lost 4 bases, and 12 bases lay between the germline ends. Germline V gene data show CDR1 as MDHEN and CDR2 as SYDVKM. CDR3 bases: TGTGCCAGCAGTTTCCCCCGGGAGTCAGAGACCCAGTACTTC. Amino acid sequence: CASSFPRESETQYF.

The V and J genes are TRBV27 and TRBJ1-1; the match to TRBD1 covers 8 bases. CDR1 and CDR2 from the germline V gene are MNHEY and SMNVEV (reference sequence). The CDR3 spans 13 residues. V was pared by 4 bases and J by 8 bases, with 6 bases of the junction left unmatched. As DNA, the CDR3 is TGTGCCAGCAGTTCCCCAACAGGGGGAGAAGCTTTCTTT. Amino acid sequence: CASSSPTGGEAFF.